This T cell receptor beta chain was captured by sequencing in a study of immune evolution from preneoplasia to lung adenocarcinoma. Nucleic acids came from premalignant or tumor cells enriched by macro-dissection. Remarks on this clone: Its target is not known.

Germline values: CDR1 SGHVS, CDR2 FNYEAQ. V shed 5 bases and J shed 10 bases, with 12 bases lying between them. This CDR3 has 12 residues. Generated by immunoSEQ multiplex PCR, the TCRdb table keeps only in-frame clones and is missing some. The sample lists a few thousand clones, less than 85% seen once, with over 3% in the top ten. Findings and limits, study-wide: From normal lung to invasive adenocarcinoma, top clone frequencies appeared to decrease.

The material sequenced was FFPE minimally invasive lung adenocarcinoma tissue. This sequence originates from a person aged 55-85 years with lung adenocarcinoma. The genes are TRBV7-6 and TRBJ2-1, with D unresolved. The DNA of the CDR3 is TGTGCCAGCAGCCCCAACCCCTCCGAGCAGTTCTTC. Its protein product is CASSPNPSEQFF. The full variable domain, rest sourced from reference TRBV7-6 and TRBJ2-1, is GAGVSQSPRYKVTKRGQDVALRCDPISGHVSLYWYRQALGQGPEFLTYFNYEAQQDKSGLPNDRFSAERPEGSISTLTIQRTEQRDSAMYRCASSPNPSEQFFGPGTRLTVL.